These T cell receptor beta chains were read from a single sample in a study of T-cell reconstitution after alpha-beta-depleted transplantation in children. Via MiXCR, TCRdb re-called the PCR reads, giving one row per CDR3 protein. Seen here are some 200,000 distinct CDR3 sequences, about 8.4% observed once, and the top ten hold 35% to 45%. Specimen: PBMCs, mostly from graft donor cells, collected 360 days after TCRalphabeta/CD19-depleted stem cell transplant. These receptor sequences come from a male patient between 2 and 10 years old who had a stem cell transplant for acute myeloid leukemia, so the T cells may come from the graft donor. Each CDR3 is given with its conserved first and last residue. The D gene is left open where the match is weak. Some rows mark clone size as missing; the rest say once, few, many or name a class of expanded clone.

TRBV4-2,-,TRBJ2-7,many,TGTGCCAGCAGCCAAATTACAGCCTACTCTCCCTACGAGCAGTACTTC,CASSQITAYSPYEQYF
TRBV20-1,TRBD2,TRBJ2-3,few,TGCAGTGCACAGACTAGCTTGACAGATACGCAGTATTTT,CSAQTSLTDTQYF
TRBV20-1,TRBD1,TRBJ1-2,few,TGCAGTGCTAGACGGACAGGGACGGCAGATGGCTACACCTTC,CSARRTGTADGYTF
TRBV5-5,-,TRBJ2-2,many,TGTGCCAGCAGCCCACAAATTGACGGGGAGCTGTTTTTT,CASSPQIDGELFF
TRBV12-3/TRBV12-4,-,TRBJ2-7,-,TGTGCCAGCAGTCCACAGGGACCCGGGGAGCAGTACTTC,CASSPQGPGEQYF
TRBV20-1,-,TRBJ1-2,-,TGCTGTGCTAGAGGCCTTGGGACGGGGAGCTATGGCTACACCTTC,CCARGLGTGSYGYTF
TRBV7-9,-,TRBJ1-1,-,TGTGCCAGCGGCCCTGGACCCCTGAGCACTGAAGCTTTCTTT,CASGPGPLSTEAFF
TRBV20-1,-,TRBJ2-3,-,TGCAGTGCCTCGGGCCGCACAGATACGCAGTATTTT,CSASGRTDTQYF
TRBV5-4,TRBD1,TRBJ2-1,-,TGTGCCAGCAGCCAGGGACAGGTGGAATACAATGAGCAGTTCTTC,CASSQGQVEYNEQFF
TRBV5-5,-,TRBJ1-1,-,TGTGCCAGCAGCTTGGACCCTTACACTGAAGCTTTCTTT,CASSLDPYTEAFF
TRBV14,-,TRBJ2-5,few,TGTGCCAGCAGCCAAGCGGATAGGCCTCAAGAGACCCAGTACTTC,CASSQADRPQETQYF
TRBV20-1,-,TRBJ2-2,many,TGCAGTGCTAGAGATGGCAGGCGTTTGGACACCGGGGAGCTGTTTTTT,CSARDGRRLDTGELFF
TRBV12-3/TRBV12-4,-,TRBJ1-2,few,TGTGCCAGCAGTCAAACAGGGAGCTTAGCTAACTATGGCTACACCTTC,CASSQTGSLANYGYTF
TRBV6-1,-,TRBJ1-1,-,TGTGCCAGCAGTACCAGCTGGACAACCAGGGCTGAAGCTTTCTTT,CASSTSWTTRAEAFF
TRBV6-5,-,TRBJ2-2,-,TGTGCCAGCAGTTACTCGAAGCCCGGGGAGCTGTTTTTT,CASSYSKPGELFF
TRBV29-1,-,TRBJ1-1,-,TGCAGCGTTGAAGTCTCGAAGGACACTGAAGCTTTCTTT,CSVEVSKDTEAFF
TRBV5-1,-,TRBJ1-1,many,TGCGCCAGCAGCATCGACGGCTACACTGAAGCTTTCTTT,CASSIDGYTEAFF
TRBV29-1,TRBD1,TRBJ2-2,many,TGCAGCGTTGTGAGGGGGCAGGTAACCGGGGAGCTGTTTTTT,CSVVRGQVTGELFF
TRBV6-1,-,TRBJ2-1,many,TGTGCCAGCAGTGAATACAGTTACAATGAGCAGTTCTTC,CASSEYSYNEQFF
TRBV4-1,TRBD1,TRBJ2-7,few,TGCGCCAGCAGCCAAGATCCGGGACAGGTGCAGTACTTC,CASSQDPGQVQYF
TRBV5-1,-,TRBJ2-7,-,TGCGCCAGCAGCTTGGTATCCGGGTGGTACGAGCAGTACTTC,CASSLVSGWYEQYF
TRBV9,-,TRBJ1-5,few,TGTGCCAGCAGCGTAGTGCAGGGAAAGCAGCCCCAGCATTTT,CASSVVQGKQPQHF
TRBV6-1,-,TRBJ2-2,few,TGTGCCAGCAGGGCGGGACCCAACACCGGGGAGCTGTTTTTT,CASRAGPNTGELFF